The rows below give T cell receptor beta chains drawn from one sample of a study of blood T cell repertoires in COVID-19. Using immunoSEQ multiplex PCR, the repertoire was profiled, and TCRdb retains in-frame clones only, with some absent. The data show over 150,000 clones, with approximately 84% seen just once and 3.2% held by the top ten. The material sequenced was PBMCs or T cells enriched from blood (not recorded which). Every receptor here comes from a woman aged 25 to 39 who had recovered from COVID-19. Each CDR3 is given with its conserved first and last residue. A D gene is named only where the DNA matches it firmly. Clone size is shown for a subset of rows, as once, few, many or a class of expanded clone.

TRBJ1-2 TRBV28 once NA CASSLRRGAGSFHGYTF TGTGCCAGCAGTTTGCGGCGGGGCGCAGGGAGTTTTCATGGCTACACCTTC
TRBJ1-5 TRBV18 NA NA CASSPLAGGEPQHF TGTGCCAGCTCACCACTTGCCGGCGGAGAGCCCCAGCATTTT
TRBJ2-7 TRBV19 NA NA CASSTGILYNYEQYF TGTGCCAGTAGTACCGGGATTCTATATAACTACGAGCAGTACTTC
TRBJ2-7 TRBV2 NA TRBD2 CASSERGLGSYEQYF TGTGCCAGCAGTGAAAGGGGACTAGGATCCTACGAGCAGTACTTC
TRBJ2-1 TRBV27 NA TRBD2 CASSSPRLAGVSNEQFF TGTGCCAGCAGTTCTCCGCGACTAGCGGGTGTTTCGAATGAGCAGTTCTTC
TRBJ2-1 TRBV2 NA TRBD2 CASRPPGLQYNEQFF TGTGCCAGCAGGCCCCCGGGACTACAGTACAATGAGCAGTTCTTC
TRBJ2-6 TRBV6-4 NA NA CASSESVRGLSGANVLTF TGTGCCAGCAGTGAGTCGGTTAGGGGCCTCTCTGGGGCCAACGTCCTGACTTTC
TRBJ2-3 TRBV2 NA TRBD2 CASSEYRTSGDHTQYF TGTGCCAGCAGTGAATATAGGACTAGCGGGGACCATACGCAGTATTTT
TRBJ1-1 TRBV7-2 NA NA CASSLGWGGGTEAFF TGTGCCAGCAGCCTAGGGTGGGGAGGAGGCACTGAAGCTTTCTTT
TRBJ2-1 TRBV6-6 NA TRBD2 CASSSRTSGNEQFF TGTGCCAGCAGTTCCAGGACTAGCGGGAATGAGCAGTTCTTC
TRBJ2-6 TRBV10-2 few TRBD2 CASSDRGEISGANVLTF TGCGCCAGCAGTGATCGGGGGGAAATTTCTGGGGCCAACGTCCTGACTTTC
TRBJ2-5 TRBV29-1 NA TRBD1 CSVVPTTGVGETQYF TGCAGCGTTGTCCCAACGACAGGGGTCGGGGAGACCCAGTACTTC
TRBJ1-5 TRBV11-2 once NA CASSQGSNQPQHF TGTGCCAGCAGCCAGGGGAGCAATCAGCCCCAGCATTTT
TRBJ1-2 TRBV19 NA NA CASSTVFGYTF TGTGCCAGTAGTACTGTCTTTGGCTACACCTTC
TRBJ2-7 TRBV28 NA TRBD2 CASSLRLAGAGEQYF TGTGCCAGCAGTTTAAGGCTAGCGGGAGCAGGCGAGCAGTACTTC
TRBJ1-3 TRBV7-9 NA NA CASSLEYRVTGNTIYF TGTGCCAGCAGCTTAGAGTACAGGGTCACTGGAAACACCATATATTTT
TRBJ2-1 TRBV3-1/TRBV3-2 few TRBD2 CASSLAGGAYNEQFF TGTGCCAGCAGCTTAGCGGGAGGGGCCTACAATGAGCAGTTCTTC
TRBJ2-7 TRBV13 once TRBD2 CASSLGAGGSLYEQYF TGTGCCAGCAGCTTAGGAGCGGGAGGGTCCCTTTACGAGCAGTACTTC
TRBJ2-2 TRBV7-9 few TRBD1 CASSRQGAGTGELFF TGTGCCAGCAGCCGACAGGGGGCGGGCACCGGGGAGCTGTTTTTT
TRBJ2-7 TRBV28 NA TRBD1 CASSLPPTRDRVKYGQYF TGTGCCAGCAGTTTACCCCCCACCAGGGACAGGGTGAAGTATGGGCAGTACTTC
TRBJ2-1 TRBV10-3 NA TRBD2 CAISADWWAGVSYNEQFF TGTGCCATCAGCGCTGACTGGTGGGCGGGAGTGTCCTACAATGAGCAGTTCTTC
TRBJ2-3 TRBV24-1 NA TRBD1 CATSDPQGASADTQYF TGTGCCACCAGTGATCCTCAGGGGGCTTCGGCAGATACGCAGTATTTT
TRBJ2-1 TRBV4-2 NA TRBD1 CASSLDRSSYNEQFF TGTGCCAGCAGCCTGGACAGGAGCTCCTACAATGAGCAGTTCTTC
TRBJ2-2 TRBV7-7 NA NA CASSLGGANTGELFF TGTGCTAGCAGCTTAGGGGGGGCGAACACCGGGGAGCTGTTTTTT
TRBJ2-5 TRBV10-3 NA TRBD2 CAISETRLAGDPQETQYF TGTGCCATCAGTGAGACCCGACTAGCGGGGGACCCCCAAGAGACCCAGTACTTC
TRBJ2-3 TRBV27 many NA CASSPHFVFKRDTQYF TGTGCCAGCAGTCCGCACTTCGTATTCAAGCGAGATACGCAGTATTTT
TRBJ2-1 TRBV9 NA NA CASGKGGATYNEQFF TGTGCCAGCGGCAAGGGGGGGGCCACCTACAATGAGCAGTTCTTC
TRBJ1-1 TRBV28 NA NA CASSFNRNTEAFF TGTGCCAGCAGTTTTAACAGGAACACTGAAGCTTTCTTT
TRBJ1-3 TRBV9 NA NA CASSAERPGSGNTIYF TGTGCCAGCAGCGCAGAAAGACCCGGGTCTGGAAACACCATATATTTT
TRBJ2-5 TRBV7-6 NA TRBD1 CASSKDRRETQYF TGTGCCAGCAGCAAGGACAGGAGAGAGACCCAGTACTTC
TRBJ1-1 TRBV19 NA NA CASKVEGASNTEAFF TGTGCCAGTAAGGTAGAAGGAGCGTCGAACACTGAAGCTTTCTTT
TRBJ2-1 TRBV7-8 NA NA CASTPEGGANEQFF TGTGCCAGCACCCCTGAAGGGGGGGCCAATGAGCAGTTCTTC
TRBJ2-2 TRBV2 NA TRBD1 CASSPQGAGGELFF TGTGCCAGCAGTCCCCAGGGGGCGGGCGGGGAGCTGTTTTTT
TRBJ2-1 TRBV5-1 NA TRBD2 CASSPRESGGGDEQFF TGCGCCAGCAGCCCCCGCGAGAGCGGGGGGGGCGATGAGCAGTTCTTC
TRBJ2-4 TRBV2 NA NA CASSSVKSTAKNIQYF TGTGCCAGCAGTTCAGTCAAATCCACAGCCAAAAACATTCAGTACTTC
TRBJ1-2 TRBV9 NA NA CASSVAERGPLYGYTF TGTGCCAGCAGCGTAGCAGAAAGGGGCCCACTCTATGGCTACACCTTC
TRBJ2-7 TRBV15 NA TRBD1 CATSTPTGGDEQYF TGTGCCACCAGCACCCCGACAGGGGGCGACGAGCAGTACTTC
TRBJ1-5 TRBV6-5 NA NA CASSRRGQDQPQHF TGTGCCAGCAGCCGGCGGGGGCAGGATCAGCCCCAGCATTTT
TRBJ2-7 TRBV7-8 many TRBD1 CASVPSRTGGSYEQYF TGTGCCAGCGTTCCTAGCAGGACAGGGGGCTCCTACGAGCAGTACTTC
TRBJ1-2 TRBV2 NA NA CASKSERKLNYGYTF TGTGCCAGCAAGAGCGAACGTAAACTCAACTATGGCTACACCTTC
TRBJ1-5 TRBV19 NA TRBD1 CASRTGGRSNQPQHF TGTGCCAGTCGGACAGGGGGACGTAGCAATCAGCCCCAGCATTTT
TRBJ1-1 TRBV9 once NA CASRKQGSTEAFF TGTGCCAGCAGAAAACAGGGAAGCACTGAAGCTTTCTTT